This T cell receptor beta chain was sequenced for a study of blood T cell repertoires in COVID-19. Overall study: Collection of acute and convalescent COVID-19 samples took place in the United States, Italy and Spain. Sources were T cells, B-cell-depleted T cells, or PBMCs; the material itself was cDNA or gDNA.

Per the authors' pipeline: Amplification of reference gene primers was used by the study to estimate nucleated cell counts. The method was immunoSEQ multiplex PCR; TCRdb's version includes in-frame clones alone and lacks a portion of them. V, J and clone size are those of that table, while D and trimming were read from the DNA. Found here are over 10,000 clones, approximately 86% of them singletons; the top ten hold roughly 51%. CDR1 is LNHDA and CDR2 is SQIVND in the germline V gene (reference sequence). The junction had 4 bases not matched to a gene; V was cut back by 1 base and J by 7 bases. CDR3 length: 14 residues.

The chain carries TRBV19 and TRBJ1-5, with 7 bases lining up with TRBD1. The sequence was obtained from an elderly man with acute or convalescent COVID-19. Sequencing was carried out using peripheral blood. The CDR3 spells CASSIGTGAQPQHF. In nucleotides, the CDR3 is TGTGCCAGTAGTATAGGAACAGGGGCGCAGCCCCAGCATTTT.